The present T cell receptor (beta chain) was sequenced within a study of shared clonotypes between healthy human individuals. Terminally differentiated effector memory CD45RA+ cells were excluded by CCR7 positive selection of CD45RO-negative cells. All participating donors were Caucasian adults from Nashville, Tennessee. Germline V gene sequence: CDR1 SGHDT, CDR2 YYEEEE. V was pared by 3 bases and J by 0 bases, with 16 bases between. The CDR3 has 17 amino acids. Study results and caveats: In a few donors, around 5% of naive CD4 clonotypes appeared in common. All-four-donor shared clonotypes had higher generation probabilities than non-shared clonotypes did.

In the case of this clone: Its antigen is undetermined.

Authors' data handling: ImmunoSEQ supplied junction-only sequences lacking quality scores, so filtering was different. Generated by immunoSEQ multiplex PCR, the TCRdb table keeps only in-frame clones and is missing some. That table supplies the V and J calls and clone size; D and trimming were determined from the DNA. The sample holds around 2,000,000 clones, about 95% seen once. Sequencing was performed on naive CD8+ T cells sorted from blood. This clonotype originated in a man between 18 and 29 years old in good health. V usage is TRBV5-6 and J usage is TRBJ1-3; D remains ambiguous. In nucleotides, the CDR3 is TGTGCCAGCAGCTACCACGCGCCGCCCGTCTCTGGAAACACCATATATTTT. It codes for CASSYHAPPVSGNTIYF.